This entry concerns a single TCR beta chain. This entry belongs to a study of blood T cell repertoires in COVID-19. Study information: Collection of acute and convalescent COVID-19 samples took place in the United States, Italy and Spain.

In the authors' methods: Reference gene primer amplification gave estimated nucleated cell counts. Assay used: immunoSEQ multiplex PCR; TCRdb lists only in-frame clones, some missing. Clone size and the V and J calls come from that table; the DNA yielded D and trimming. The table has some 490,000 clones, around nine tenths seen once. In germline, CDR1 is SGHNT, CDR2 YYREEE (reference sequence). CDR3 length equals 14 residues. V shed 2 bases and J shed 1 base, with 8 bases lying between them. This TCR was sampled from a woman aged 60-75 years who had recovered from COVID-19. What was sequenced was PBMCs or T cells enriched from blood (not recorded which). The chain employs TRBV5-4 and TRBJ2-3, with D possibly TRBD2 on 6 matching bases. The CDR3 sequence: CASSFWGGTDTQYF. The CDR3 DNA sequence: TGTGCCAGCAGCTTCTGGGGGGGCACAGATACGCAGTATTTT.